These 15 T cell receptor beta chains originate from one sample sequenced in a study of T cell repertoires in cytomegalovirus infection. The antigens these receptors bind are not known. MiXCR, run by TCRdb on the reads, gives a single entry per CDR3 protein. The table includes about 920,000 distinct CDR3 sequences, more than 25% detected once. The sample here was cultured CD8+ T cells from PBMCs, taken from culture after CMV antigen stimulation. These receptors all stem from a human donor in good health (CMV status not recorded). Some clones in this sample may be carry-over from other donors' samples.

The rearrangement links TRBV4-1 to TRBJ1-2; D remains unclear. In germline, CDR1 is MGHRA, CDR2 YSYEKL. The CDR3 contains 14 residues. V was pared by 0 bases and J by 6 bases, with 11 bases between. The CDR3 reads CASSQDPGPDGYTF. CDR3 DNA sequence: TGCGCCAGCAGCCAAGACCCCGGGCCCGATGGCTACACCTTC.

This clonotype was seen only a few times. The chain couples TRBV28 to TRBJ1-5; 7 nucleotides match TRBD1. The CDR3 runs to 18 residues. CDR1 is MDHEN and CDR2 is SYDVKM in the germline V gene. The trim removed 9 bases at V and 2 bases at J, leaving 19 bases unmatched. CDR3 amino acids: CASLGFITGVGGNQPQHF. In nucleotides, the CDR3 is TGTGCCAGTTTGGGGTTCATCACAGGGGTTGGTGGCAATCAGCCCCAGCATTTT. Full variable domain (missing parts from reference TRBV28 and TRBJ1-5): DVKVTQSSRYLVKRTGEKVFLECVQDMDHENMFWYRQDPGLGLRLIYFSYDVKMKEKGDIPEGYSVSREKKERFSLILESASTNQTSMYLCASLGFITGVGGNQPQHFGDGTRLSIL.

The rearrangement joins TRBV6-6 to TRBJ2-6; D not resolved. From germline, CDR1 is MNHNY and CDR2 SVGAGI (reference sequence). The CDR3 runs 18 residues. Trimming removed 0 bases at V and 0 bases at J, with 12 bases between. CDR3 nucleotides: TGTGCCAGCAGTTACTCGTATCAGCCTCTCTCTGGGGCCAACGTCCTGACTTTC. It specifies CASSYSYQPLSGANVLTF.

This clonotype was detected only a few times. The chain employs TRBV14 and TRBJ2-1; 14 nucleotides align to TRBD2. Germline V gene data show CDR1 as SGHDN and CDR2 as FVKESK. The V gene end was trimmed by 4 bases and the J gene end by 0 bases; junction bases not matched to a gene: 11. The CDR3 sequence is 20 residues long. The CDR3 is CASSRDPGTSGGLSYNEQFF. The CDR3 DNA follows: TGTGCCAGCAGCCGAGACCCCGGGACTAGCGGGGGCCTCTCCTACAATGAGCAGTTCTTC.

This clonotype was recorded once. A clone one base away is much larger, so this may be a read error. V gene TRBV12-3 or TRBV12-4 combines with J gene TRBJ2-7; D not resolved. Deletions cut 2 bases from V and 6 bases from J, with 11 bases between. The CDR3 is 13 residues long. CDR3 loop: CASSLREDCEQYF. DNA for the CDR3: TGTGCCAGCAGTTTAAGGGAAGACTGCGAGCAGTACTTC.

V is TRBV6-1 and J is TRBJ2-2; maybe TRBD1 (5 bases). The CDR3 is made up of 15 amino acids. Trimming stripped 6 bases from V and 2 bases from J, with 13 bases between. Germline CDR1 reads MNHNS; CDR2 reads SASEGT. CDR3 residues: CASSAQQANTGELFF. The CDR3 nucleotides read TGTGCCAGCAGCGCGCAACAGGCTAACACCGGGGAGCTGTTTTTT.

V and J are TRBV14 and TRBJ2-1, with a possible D match to TRBD1 (6 bases). Germline loops: CDR1 SGHDN, CDR2 FVKESK. The CDR3 runs 15 residues. V shed 4 bases and J shed 4 bases, with 14 bases lying between them. The CDR3 spells CASSRRRTAYNEQFF. The CDR3, as DNA: TGTGCCAGCAGCCGACGAAGGACAGCATACAATGAGCAGTTCTTC.

This clonotype appeared a few times. The chain has TRBV6-6 and TRBJ1-1; D perhaps matches TRBD1 (5 bases). Germline V lookup: CDR1 MNHNY, CDR2 SVGAGI (reference sequence). This CDR3 contains 16 residues. Trimming left V 2 bases short and J 3 bases short, with 16 bases between. CDR3 sequence reads: CASSYSRVVEYTEAFF. In DNA, the CDR3 is TGTGCCAGCAGTTACAGCAGGGTGGTAGAGTACACTGAAGCTTTCTTT.

The genes are TRBV6-5 and TRBJ1-1, with 11 bases matching TRBD1. The germline gives CDR1 MNHEY, CDR2 SVGAGI. This CDR3 contains 16 residues. V was clipped by 0 bases and J by 4 bases; unmatched bases: 4. CDR3 residues: CASSYSGQGEGTEAFF. The CDR3 DNA follows: TGTGCCAGCAGTTACTCGGGACAGGGGGAAGGCACTGAAGCTTTCTTT.

The chain carries TRBV27 and TRBJ1-6; D call uncertain. Germline V lookup: CDR1 MNHEY, CDR2 SMNVEV (reference sequence). There are 16 residues in the CDR3. Trimming removed 5 bases from V and 0 bases from J, with 11 bases in between. This CDR3 is CASSPGPSSYNSPLHF. The DNA for the CDR3 is TGTGCCAGCAGTCCCGGACCTAGCTCCTATAATTCACCCCTCCACTTT.

This clonotype occurred a few times. The chain combines TRBV5-1 with TRBJ2-1, with no clear D. The CDR3 runs to 15 residues. Trimming shortened V by 0 bases and J by 8 bases, and 15 bases separated the two germline ends. Germline V CDR1 and CDR2: SGHRS, YFSETQ. The CDR3 spells CASSLEQSLGDEQFF. DNA for the CDR3: TGCGCCAGCAGCTTGGAACAGTCCTTAGGAGATGAGCAGTTCTTC.

As DNA, the CDR3 is TGCGCCAGCAGCCAAGGGGGCCCCAAGGGAGCTTTCTTT. As protein: CASSQGGPKGAFF. The chain carries TRBV4-3 and TRBJ1-1, with TRBD1 as a possible D gene (5 bases). Germline V gene data show CDR1 as LGHNA and CDR2 as YSLEER. The CDR3 has 13 amino acids. Trimming removed 1 base at V and 10 bases at J, with 13 bases between.

This clonotype was seen repeatedly, ten times or more. The rearrangement links TRBV12-3 or TRBV12-4 to TRBJ1-2; 7 bases are a match to TRBD1. The CDR3 covers 13 residues. V lost 6 bases, J lost 5 bases, and 6 bases stayed unmatched. The CDR3 DNA is TGTGCCAGCAGCCCACAGGGGCTATATGGCTACACCTTC. This gives the protein CASSPQGLYGYTF.

This clonotype was observed a handful of times. This chain connects TRBV7-6 to TRBJ2-5; maybe TRBD2 (6 bases). V was pared by 7 bases and J by 5 bases, with 14 bases between. CDR1 and CDR2 (germline): SGHVS, FNYEAQ. The length of the CDR3 is 13 residues. The CDR3 region has the DNA TGTGCCAGCATCCCACGGGGGTGGGAGACCCAGTACTTC. Encoded protein: CASIPRGWETQYF. Looking up the rest from reference TRBV7-6 and TRBJ2-5 gives the full variable domain: GAGVSQSPRYKVTKRGQDVALRCDPISGHVSLYWYRQALGQGPEFLTYFNYEAQQDKSGLPNDRFSAERPEGSISTLTIQRTEQRDSAMYRCASIPRGWETQYFGPGTRLLVL.

This clonotype was detected only a few times. The V gene is TRBV10-1, the J gene TRBJ2-1; 8 bases line up with TRBD1. After removal of 5 bases from V and 10 bases from J, the junction contained 13 bases not matched to a gene. This CDR3 region has 15 residues. The germline CDR1 and CDR2 sequences are WNHNN and SYGVQD (reference sequence). The CDR3, as DNA: TGCGCCAGCAGTTTACCGGGACAGGCGAATTCGGAGCAGTTCTTC. Its protein is CASSLPGQANSEQFF.